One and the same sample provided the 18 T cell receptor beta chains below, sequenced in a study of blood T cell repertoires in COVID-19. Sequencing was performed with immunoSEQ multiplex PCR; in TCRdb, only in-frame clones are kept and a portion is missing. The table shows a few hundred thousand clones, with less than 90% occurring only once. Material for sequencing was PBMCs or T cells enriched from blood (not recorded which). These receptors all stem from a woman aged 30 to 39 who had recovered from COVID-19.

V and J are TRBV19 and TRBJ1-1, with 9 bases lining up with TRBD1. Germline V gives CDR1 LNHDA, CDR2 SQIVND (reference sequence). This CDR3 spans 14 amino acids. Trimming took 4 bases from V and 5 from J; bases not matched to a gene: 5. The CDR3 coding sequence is TGTGCCAGTAGTAAGTGGACAGGGGAAACTGAAGCTTTCTTT. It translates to CASSKWTGETEAFF.

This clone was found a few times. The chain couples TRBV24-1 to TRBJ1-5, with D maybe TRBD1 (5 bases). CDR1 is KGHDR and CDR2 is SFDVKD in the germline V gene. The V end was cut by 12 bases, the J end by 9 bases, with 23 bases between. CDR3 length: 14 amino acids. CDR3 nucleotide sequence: TGTGCCCCCATCTCGGGGCCGGAGGGATCGCCCCAGCATTTT. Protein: CAPISGPEGSPQHF.

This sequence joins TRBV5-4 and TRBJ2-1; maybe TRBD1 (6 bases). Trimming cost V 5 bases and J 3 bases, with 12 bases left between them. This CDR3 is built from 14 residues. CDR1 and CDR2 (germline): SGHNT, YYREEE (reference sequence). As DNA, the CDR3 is TGTGCCAGCAGGCCGGGACAAAACTACAATGAGCAGTTCTTC. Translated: CASRPGQNYNEQFF.

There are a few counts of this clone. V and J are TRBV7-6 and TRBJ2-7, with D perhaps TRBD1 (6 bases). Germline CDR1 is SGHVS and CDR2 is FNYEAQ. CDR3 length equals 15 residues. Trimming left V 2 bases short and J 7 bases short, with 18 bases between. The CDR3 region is CASSLSRAKGDEQYF. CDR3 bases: TGTGCCAGCAGCTTAAGTAGGGCCAAGGGGGATGAGCAGTACTTC.

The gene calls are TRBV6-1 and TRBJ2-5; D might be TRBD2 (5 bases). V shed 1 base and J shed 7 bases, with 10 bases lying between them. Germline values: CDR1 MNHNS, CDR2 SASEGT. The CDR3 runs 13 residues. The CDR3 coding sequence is TGTGCCAGCAGTGAAGTTGCCCGGGGGACCCAGTACTTC. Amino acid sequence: CASSEVARGTQYF.

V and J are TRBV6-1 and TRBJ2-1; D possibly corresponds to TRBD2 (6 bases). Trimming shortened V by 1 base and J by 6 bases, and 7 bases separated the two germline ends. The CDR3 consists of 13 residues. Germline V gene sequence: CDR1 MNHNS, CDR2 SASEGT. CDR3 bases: TGTGCCAGCAGTGAAGTGGGGGGCAATGAGCAGTTCTTC. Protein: CASSEVGGNEQFF.

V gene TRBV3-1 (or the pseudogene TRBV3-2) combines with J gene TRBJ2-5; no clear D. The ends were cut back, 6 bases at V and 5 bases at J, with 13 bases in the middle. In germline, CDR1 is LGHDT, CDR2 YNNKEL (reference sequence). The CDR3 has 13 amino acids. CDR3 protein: CASSYNPGETQYF. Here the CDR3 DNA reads TGTGCCAGCAGTTACAACCCCGGGGAGACCCAGTACTTC.

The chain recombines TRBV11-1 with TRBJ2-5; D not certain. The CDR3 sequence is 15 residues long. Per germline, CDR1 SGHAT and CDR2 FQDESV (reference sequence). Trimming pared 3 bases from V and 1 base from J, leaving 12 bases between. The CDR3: CASSFRPSLQETQYF. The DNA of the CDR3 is TGTGCCAGCAGCTTCAGGCCAAGTCTCCAAGAGACCCAGTACTTC.

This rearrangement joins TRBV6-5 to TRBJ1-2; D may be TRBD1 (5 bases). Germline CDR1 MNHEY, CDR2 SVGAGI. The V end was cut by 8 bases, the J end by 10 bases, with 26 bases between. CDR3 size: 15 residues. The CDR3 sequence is CASGSPRDSPLLYTF. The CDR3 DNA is TGTGCCAGCGGTTCCCCACGGGACTCTCCCCTCCTCTACACCTTC.

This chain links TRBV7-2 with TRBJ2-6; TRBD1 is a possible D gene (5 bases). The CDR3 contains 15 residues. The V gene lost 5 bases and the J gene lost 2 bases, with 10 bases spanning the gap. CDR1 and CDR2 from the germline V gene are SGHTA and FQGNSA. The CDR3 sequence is CASSHLRAGANVLTF. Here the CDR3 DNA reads TGTGCCAGCAGCCATCTCAGGGCTGGGGCCAACGTCCTGACTTTC.

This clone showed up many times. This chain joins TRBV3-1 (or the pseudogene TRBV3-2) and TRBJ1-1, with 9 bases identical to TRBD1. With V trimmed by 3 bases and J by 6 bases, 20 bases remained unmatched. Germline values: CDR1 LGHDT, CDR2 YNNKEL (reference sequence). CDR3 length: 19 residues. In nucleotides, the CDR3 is TGTGCCAGCAGCCAGCGAACCGGGACAGGGTTGAGGAGGAGCGCTGAAGCTTTCTTT. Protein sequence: CASSQRTGTGLRRSAEAFF.

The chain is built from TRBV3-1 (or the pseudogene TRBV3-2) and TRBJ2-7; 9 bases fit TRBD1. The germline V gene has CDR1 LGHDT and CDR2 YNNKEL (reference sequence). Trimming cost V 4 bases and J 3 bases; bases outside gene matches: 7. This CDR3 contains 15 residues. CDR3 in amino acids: CASSRPGTGLYEQYF. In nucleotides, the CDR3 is TGTGCCAGCAGCCGCCCCGGGACAGGGCTCTACGAGCAGTACTTC.

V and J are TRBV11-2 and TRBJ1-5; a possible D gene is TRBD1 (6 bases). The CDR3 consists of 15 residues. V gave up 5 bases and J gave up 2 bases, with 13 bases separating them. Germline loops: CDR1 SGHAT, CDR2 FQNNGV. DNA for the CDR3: TGTGCCAGCAGCATGGGACATATCCGCAATCAGCCCCAGCATTTT. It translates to CASSMGHIRNQPQHF.

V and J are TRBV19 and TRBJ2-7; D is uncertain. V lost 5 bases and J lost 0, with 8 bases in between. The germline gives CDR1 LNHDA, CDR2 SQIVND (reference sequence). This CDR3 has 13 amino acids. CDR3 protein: CASSPQASYEQYF. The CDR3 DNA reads TGTGCCAGTAGTCCTCAGGCCTCCTACGAGCAGTACTTC.

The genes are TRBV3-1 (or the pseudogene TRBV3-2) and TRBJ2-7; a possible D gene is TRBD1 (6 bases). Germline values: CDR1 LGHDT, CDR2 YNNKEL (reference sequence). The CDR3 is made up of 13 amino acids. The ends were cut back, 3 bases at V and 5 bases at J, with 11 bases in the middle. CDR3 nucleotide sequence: TGTGCCAGCAGCCATGCTACAGGGAACGAGCAGTACTTC. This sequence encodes CASSHATGNEQYF.

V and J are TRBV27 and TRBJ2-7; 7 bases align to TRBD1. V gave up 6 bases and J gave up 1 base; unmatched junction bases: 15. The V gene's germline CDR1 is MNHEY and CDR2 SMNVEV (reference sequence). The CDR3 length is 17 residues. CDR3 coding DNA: TGTGCCAGCAGACCCTGGGTATGGGGACAGTCGTCCTACGAGCAGTACTTC. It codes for CASRPWVWGQSSYEQYF.

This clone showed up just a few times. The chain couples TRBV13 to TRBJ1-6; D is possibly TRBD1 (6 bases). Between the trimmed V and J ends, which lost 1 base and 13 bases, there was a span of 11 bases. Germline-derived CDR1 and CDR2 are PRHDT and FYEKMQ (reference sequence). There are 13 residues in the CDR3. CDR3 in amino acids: CASSLEPTGPLHF. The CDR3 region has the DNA TGTGCCAGCAGCTTAGAACCGACAGGTCCCCTCCACTTT.

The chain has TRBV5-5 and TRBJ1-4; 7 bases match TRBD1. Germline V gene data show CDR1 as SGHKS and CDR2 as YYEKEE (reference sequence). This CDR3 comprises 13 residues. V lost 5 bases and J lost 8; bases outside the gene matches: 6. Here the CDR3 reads CASRTGFREKLFF. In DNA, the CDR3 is TGTGCCAGCAGGACAGGGTTTAGGGAAAAACTGTTTTTT.